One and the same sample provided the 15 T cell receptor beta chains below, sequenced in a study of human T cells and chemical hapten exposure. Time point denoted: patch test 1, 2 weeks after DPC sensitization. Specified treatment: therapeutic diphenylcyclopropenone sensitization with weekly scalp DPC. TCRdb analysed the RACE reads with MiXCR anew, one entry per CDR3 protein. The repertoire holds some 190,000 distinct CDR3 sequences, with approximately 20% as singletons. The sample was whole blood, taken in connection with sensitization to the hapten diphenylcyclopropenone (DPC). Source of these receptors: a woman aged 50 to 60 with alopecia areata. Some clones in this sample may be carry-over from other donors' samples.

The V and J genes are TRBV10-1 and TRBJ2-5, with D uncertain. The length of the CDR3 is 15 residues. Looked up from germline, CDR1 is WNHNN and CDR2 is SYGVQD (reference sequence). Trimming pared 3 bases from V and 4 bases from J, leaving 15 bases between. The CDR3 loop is CASSEGSRAPETQYF. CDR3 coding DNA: TGCGCCAGCAGTGAAGGTAGTCGGGCCCCAGAGACCCAGTACTTC.

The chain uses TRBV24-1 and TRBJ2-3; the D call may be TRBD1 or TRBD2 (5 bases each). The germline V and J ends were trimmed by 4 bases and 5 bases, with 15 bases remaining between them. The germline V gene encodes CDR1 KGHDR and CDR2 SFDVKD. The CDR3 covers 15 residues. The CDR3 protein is CATSDQTGPGDTQYF. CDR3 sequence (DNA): TGTGCCACCAGTGACCAGACGGGGCCAGGAGATACGCAGTATTTT.

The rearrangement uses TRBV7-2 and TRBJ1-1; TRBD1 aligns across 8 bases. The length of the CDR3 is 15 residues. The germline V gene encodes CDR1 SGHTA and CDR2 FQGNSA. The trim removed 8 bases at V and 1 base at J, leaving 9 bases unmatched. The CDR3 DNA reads TGTGCCAGCTCCCGGACAGGGTTGTCGAACACTGAAGCTTTCTTT. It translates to CASSRTGLSNTEAFF. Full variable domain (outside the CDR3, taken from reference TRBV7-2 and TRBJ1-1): GAGVSQSPSNKVTEKGKDVELRCDPISGHTALYWYRQSLGQGLEFLIYFQGNSAPDKSGLPSDRFSAERTGGSVSTLTIQRTQQEDSAVYLCASSRTGLSNTEAFFGQGTRLTVV.

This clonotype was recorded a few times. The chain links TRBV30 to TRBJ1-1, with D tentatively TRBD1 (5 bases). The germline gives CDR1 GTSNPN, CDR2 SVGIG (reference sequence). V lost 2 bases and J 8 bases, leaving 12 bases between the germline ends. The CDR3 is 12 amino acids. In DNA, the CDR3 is TGTGCCTGGAGTAAGGGGCGCCAAGAAGCTTTCTTT. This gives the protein CAWSKGRQEAFF. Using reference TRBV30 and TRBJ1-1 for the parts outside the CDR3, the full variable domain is SQTIHQWPATLVQPVGSPLSLECTVEGTSNPNLYWYRQAAGRGLQLLFYSVGIGQISSEVPQNLSASRPQDRQFILSSKKLLLSDSGFYLCAWSKGRQEAFFGQGTRLTVV.

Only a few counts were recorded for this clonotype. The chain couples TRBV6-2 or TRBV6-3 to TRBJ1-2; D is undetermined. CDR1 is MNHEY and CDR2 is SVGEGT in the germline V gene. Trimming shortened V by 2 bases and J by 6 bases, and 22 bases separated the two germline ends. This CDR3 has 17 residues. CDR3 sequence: CASSYGYTATLTDGYTF. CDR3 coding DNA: TGTGCCAGCAGTTACGGGTACACGGCCACGCTAACGGATGGCTACACCTTC.

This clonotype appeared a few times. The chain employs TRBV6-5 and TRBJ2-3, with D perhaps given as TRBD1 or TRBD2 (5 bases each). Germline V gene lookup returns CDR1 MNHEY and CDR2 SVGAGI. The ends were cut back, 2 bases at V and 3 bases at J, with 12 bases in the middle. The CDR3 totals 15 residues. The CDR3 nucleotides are TGTGCCAGCAGTTACGGGGGAGCGGTTACAGATACGCAGTATTTT. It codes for CASSYGGAVTDTQYF.

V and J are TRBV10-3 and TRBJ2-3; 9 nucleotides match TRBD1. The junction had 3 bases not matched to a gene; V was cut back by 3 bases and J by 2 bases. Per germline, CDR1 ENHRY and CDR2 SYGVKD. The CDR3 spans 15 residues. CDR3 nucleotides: TGTGCCATCAGTGACGGGACAGGGACCACAGATACGCAGTATTTT. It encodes CAISDGTGTTDTQYF.

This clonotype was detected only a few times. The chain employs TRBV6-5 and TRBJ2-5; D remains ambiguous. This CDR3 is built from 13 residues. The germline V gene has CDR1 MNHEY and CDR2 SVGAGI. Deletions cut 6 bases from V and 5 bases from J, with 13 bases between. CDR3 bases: TGTGCCAGCAGGACCGGATCAGCCGAGACCCAGTACTTC. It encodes CASRTGSAETQYF.

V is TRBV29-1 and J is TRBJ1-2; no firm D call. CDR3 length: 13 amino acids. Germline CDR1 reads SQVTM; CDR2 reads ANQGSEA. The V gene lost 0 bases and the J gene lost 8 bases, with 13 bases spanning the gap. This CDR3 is CSVEEGPLRGYTF. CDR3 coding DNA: TGCAGCGTTGAAGAAGGTCCTCTTCGAGGCTACACCTTC. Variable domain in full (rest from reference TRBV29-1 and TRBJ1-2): SAVISQKPSRDICQRGTSLTIQCQVDSQVTMMFWYRQQPGQSLTLIATANQGSEATYESGFVIDKFPISRPNLTFSTLTVSNMSPEDSSIYLCSVEEGPLRGYTFGSGTRLTVV.

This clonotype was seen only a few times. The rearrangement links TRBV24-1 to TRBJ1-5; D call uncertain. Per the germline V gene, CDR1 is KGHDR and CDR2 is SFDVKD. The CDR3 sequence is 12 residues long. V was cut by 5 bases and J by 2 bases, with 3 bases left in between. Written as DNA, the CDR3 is TGTGCCACCAGTGCGGGCAATCAGCCCCAGCATTTT. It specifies CATSAGNQPQHF.

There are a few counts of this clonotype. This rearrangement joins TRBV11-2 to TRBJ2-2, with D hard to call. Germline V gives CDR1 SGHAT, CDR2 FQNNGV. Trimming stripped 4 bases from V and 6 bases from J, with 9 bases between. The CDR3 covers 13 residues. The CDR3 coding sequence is TGTGCCAGCAGCTCTTTCATCGCCGGGGAGCTGTTTTTT. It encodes CASSSFIAGELFF.

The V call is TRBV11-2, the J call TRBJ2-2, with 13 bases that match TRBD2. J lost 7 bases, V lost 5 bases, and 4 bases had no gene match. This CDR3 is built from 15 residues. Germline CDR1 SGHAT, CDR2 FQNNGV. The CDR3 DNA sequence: TGTGCCAGCAGCGCAGGACTAGCGGGAGTCGGGGAGCTGTTTTTT. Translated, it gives CASSAGLAGVGELFF. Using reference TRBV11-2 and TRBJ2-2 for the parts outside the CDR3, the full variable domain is EAGVAQSPRYKIIEKRQSVAFWCNPISGHATLYWYQQILGQGPKLLIQFQNNGVVDDSQLPKDRFSAERLKGVDSTLKIQPAKLEDSAVYLCASSAGLAGVGELFFGEGSRLTVL.

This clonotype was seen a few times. For the CDR3, the DNA is TGTGCCAGCAGTGGACTAGCGGGAGACAATGAGCAGTTCTTC. This encodes CASSGLAGDNEQFF. The genes are TRBV2 and TRBJ2-1; 12 positions match TRBD2. The J segment lost 5 bases and the V segment lost 4 bases, leaving 0 bases of the junction unmatched. Germline-derived CDR1 and CDR2 are SNHLY and FYNNEI. There are 14 residues in the CDR3.

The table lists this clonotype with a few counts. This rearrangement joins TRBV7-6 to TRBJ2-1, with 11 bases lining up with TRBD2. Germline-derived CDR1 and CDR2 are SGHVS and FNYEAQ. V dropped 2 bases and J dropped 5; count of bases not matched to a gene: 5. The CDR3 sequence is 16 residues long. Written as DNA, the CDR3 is TGTGCCAGCAGCTTATTTGGGACTAGCGGTAACAATGAGCAGTTCTTC. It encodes CASSLFGTSGNNEQFF.

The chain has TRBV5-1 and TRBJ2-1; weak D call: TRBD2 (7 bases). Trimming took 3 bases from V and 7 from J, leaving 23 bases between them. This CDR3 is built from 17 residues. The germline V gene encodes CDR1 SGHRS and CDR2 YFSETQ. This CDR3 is CASSSRAGALSGNEQFF. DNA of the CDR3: TGCGCCAGCAGCTCCCGCGCGGGGGCCCTCTCCGGGAATGAGCAGTTCTTC.